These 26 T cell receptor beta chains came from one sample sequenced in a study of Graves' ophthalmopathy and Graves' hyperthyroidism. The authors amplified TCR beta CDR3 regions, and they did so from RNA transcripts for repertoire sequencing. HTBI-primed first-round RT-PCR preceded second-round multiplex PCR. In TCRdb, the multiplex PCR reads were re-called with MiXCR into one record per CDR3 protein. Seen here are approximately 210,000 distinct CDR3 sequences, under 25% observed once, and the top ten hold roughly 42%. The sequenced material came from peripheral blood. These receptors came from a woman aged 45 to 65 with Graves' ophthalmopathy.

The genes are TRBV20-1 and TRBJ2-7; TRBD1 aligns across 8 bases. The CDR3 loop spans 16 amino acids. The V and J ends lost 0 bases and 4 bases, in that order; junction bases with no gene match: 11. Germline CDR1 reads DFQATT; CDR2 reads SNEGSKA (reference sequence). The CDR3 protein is CSARDHEAGGRYEQYF. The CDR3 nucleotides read TGCAGTGCTAGAGATCATGAAGCAGGGGGCAGGTACGAGCAGTACTTC.

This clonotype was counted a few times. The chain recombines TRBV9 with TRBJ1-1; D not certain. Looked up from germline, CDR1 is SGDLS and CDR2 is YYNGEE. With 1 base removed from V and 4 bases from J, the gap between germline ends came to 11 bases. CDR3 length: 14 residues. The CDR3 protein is CASSVTDWSTEAFF. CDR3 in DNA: TGTGCCAGCAGCGTAACAGACTGGAGCACTGAAGCTTTCTTT.

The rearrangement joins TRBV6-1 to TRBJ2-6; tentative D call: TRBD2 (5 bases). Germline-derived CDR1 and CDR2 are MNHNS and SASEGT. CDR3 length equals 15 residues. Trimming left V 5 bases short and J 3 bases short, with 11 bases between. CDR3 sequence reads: CASSQSGSGANVLTF. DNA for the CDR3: TGTGCCAGCAGTCAAAGTGGGAGTGGGGCCAACGTCCTGACTTTC.

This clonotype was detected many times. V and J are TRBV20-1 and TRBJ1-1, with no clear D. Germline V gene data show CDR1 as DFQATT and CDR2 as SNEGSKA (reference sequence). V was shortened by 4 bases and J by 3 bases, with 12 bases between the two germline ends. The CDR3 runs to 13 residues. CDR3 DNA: TGCAGTGCTACCCCCGACACATACACTGAAGCTTTCTTT. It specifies CSATPDTYTEAFF.

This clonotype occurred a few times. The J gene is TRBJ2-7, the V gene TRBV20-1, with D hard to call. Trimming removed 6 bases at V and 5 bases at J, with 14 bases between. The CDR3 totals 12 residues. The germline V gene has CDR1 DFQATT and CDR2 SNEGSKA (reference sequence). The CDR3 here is CSASSTTDEQYF. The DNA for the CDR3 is TGCAGTGCAAGCTCGACCACAGACGAGCAGTACTTC.

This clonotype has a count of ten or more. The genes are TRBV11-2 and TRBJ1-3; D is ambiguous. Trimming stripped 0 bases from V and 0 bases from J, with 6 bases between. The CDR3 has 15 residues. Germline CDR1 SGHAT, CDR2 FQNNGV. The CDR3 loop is CASSLDHTSGNTIYF. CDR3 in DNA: TGTGCCAGCAGCTTAGACCATACCTCTGGAAACACCATATATTTT.

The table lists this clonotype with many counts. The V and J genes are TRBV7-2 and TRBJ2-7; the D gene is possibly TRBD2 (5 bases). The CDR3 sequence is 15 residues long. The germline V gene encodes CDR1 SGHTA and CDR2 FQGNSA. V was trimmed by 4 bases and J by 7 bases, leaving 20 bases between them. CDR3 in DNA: TGTGCCAGCAGCTCCTACGGTGCGGGTGGAAGGGAGCAGTACTTC. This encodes CASSSYGAGGREQYF.

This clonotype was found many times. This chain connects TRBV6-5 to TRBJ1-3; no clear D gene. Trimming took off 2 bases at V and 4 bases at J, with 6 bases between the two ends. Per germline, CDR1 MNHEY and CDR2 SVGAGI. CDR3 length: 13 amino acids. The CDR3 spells CASSYGPGNTIYF. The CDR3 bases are TGTGCCAGCAGTTACGGTCCGGGAAACACCATATATTTT.

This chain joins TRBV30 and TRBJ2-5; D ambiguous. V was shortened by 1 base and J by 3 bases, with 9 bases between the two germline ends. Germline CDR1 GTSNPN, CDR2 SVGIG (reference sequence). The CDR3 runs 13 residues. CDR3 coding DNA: TGTGCCTGGAGTGGAGGTCGAAAAGAGACCCAGTACTTC. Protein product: CAWSGGRKETQYF.

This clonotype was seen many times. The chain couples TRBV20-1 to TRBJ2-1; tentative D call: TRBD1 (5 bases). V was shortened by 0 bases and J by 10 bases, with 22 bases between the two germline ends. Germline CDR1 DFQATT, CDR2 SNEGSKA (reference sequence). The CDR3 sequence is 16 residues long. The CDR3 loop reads CSARDWGRQGRGEQFF. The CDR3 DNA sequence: TGCAGTGCTAGAGATTGGGGCAGGCAAGGTCGTGGGGAGCAGTTCTTC.

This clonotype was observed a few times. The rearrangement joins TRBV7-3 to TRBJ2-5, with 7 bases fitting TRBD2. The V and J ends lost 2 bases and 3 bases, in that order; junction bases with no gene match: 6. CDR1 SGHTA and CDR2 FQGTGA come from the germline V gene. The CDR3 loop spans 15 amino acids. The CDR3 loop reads CASSLLGRAEETQYF. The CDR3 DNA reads TGTGCCAGCAGCTTACTAGGGAGGGCCGAAGAGACCCAGTACTTC.

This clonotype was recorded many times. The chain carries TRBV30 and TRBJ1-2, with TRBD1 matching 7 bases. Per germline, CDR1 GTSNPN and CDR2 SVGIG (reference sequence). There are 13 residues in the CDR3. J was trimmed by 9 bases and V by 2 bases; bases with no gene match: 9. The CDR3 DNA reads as TGTGCCTGGAGTCCCGACAGGGTGAGGAGCTACACCTTC. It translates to CAWSPDRVRSYTF.

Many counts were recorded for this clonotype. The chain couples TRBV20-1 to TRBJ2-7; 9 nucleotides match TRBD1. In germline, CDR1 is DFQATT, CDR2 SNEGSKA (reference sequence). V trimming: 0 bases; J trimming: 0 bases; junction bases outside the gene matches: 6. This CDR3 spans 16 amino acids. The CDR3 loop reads CSARDRDRGYSYEQYF. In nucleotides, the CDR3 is TGCAGTGCTAGAGATCGAGACAGGGGGTACTCCTACGAGCAGTACTTC.

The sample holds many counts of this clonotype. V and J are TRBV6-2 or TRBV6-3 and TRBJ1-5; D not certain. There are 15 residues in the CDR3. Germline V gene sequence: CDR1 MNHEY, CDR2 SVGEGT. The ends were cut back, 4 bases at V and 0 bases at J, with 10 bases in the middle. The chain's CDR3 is CASSSGSHSNQPQHF. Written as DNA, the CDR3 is TGTGCCAGCAGTTCAGGATCCCATAGCAATCAGCCCCAGCATTTT.

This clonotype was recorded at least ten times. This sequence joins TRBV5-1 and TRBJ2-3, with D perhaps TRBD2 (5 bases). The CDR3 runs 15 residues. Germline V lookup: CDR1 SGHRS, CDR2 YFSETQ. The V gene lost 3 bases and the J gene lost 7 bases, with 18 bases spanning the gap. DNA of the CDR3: TGCGCCAGCAGCTGGACTCCAACTAGTACGTATACGCAGTATTTT. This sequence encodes CASSWTPTSTYTQYF.

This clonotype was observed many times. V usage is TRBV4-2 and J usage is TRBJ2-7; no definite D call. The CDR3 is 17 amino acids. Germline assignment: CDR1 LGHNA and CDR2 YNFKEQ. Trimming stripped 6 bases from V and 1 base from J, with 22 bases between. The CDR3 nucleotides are TGTGCCAGCAGTTATCTAAGTGGTCAGGCCCTTTCCTACGAGCAGTACTTC. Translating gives CASSYLSGQALSYEQYF.

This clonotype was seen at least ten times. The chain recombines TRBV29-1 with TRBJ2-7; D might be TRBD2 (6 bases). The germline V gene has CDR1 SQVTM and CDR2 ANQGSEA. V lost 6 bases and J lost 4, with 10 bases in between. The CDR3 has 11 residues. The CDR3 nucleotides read TGCAGCGTGGCGGGGAGATACGAGCAGTACTTC. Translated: CSVAGRYEQYF.

CDR3 DNA sequence: TGTGCCAGCAGCTTGGGTATTGGAAGGGAAAACACCGGGGAGCTGTTTTTT. Protein: CASSLGIGRENTGELFF. The rearrangement joins TRBV5-4 to TRBJ2-2; no reliable D call. V was clipped by 0 bases and J by 2 bases, with 14 bases between them. The CDR3 length is 17 residues. Per the germline V gene, CDR1 is SGHNT and CDR2 is YYREEE (reference sequence).

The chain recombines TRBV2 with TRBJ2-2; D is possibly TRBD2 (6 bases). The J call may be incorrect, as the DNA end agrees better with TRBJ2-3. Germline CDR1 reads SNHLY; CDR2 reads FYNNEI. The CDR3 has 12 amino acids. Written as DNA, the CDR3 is TGTGCCAGCAGAAGCGGGTTGGGTACGCAGTATTTT. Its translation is CASRSGLGTQYF.

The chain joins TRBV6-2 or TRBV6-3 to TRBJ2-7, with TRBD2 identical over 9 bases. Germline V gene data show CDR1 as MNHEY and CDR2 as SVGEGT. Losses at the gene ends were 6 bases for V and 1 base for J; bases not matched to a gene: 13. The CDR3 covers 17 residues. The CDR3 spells CASRTTSGRSPSYEQYF. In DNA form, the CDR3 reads TGTGCCAGCAGAACGACTAGCGGAAGATCCCCTTCCTACGAGCAGTACTTC.

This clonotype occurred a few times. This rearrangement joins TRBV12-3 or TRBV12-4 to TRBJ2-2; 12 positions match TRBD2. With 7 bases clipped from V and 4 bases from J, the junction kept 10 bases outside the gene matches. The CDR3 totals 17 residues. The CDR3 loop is CASTRNLAGGPTGELFF. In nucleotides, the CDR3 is TGTGCCAGCACCCGTAATCTAGCGGGAGGGCCCACCGGGGAGCTGTTTTTT.

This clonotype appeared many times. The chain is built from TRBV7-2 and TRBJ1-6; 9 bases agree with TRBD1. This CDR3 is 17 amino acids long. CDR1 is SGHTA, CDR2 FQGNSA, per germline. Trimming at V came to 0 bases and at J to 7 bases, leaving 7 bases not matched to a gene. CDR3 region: CASSLAGTGLDNSPLHF. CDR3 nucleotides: TGTGCCAGCAGCTTAGCGGGGACAGGGCTTGACAATTCACCCCTCCACTTT.

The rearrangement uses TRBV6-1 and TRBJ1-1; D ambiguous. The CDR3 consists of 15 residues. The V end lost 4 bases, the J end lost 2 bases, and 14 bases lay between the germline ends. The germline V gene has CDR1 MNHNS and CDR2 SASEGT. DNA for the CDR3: TGTGCCAGCAGTGGCGCCAGGTACTTAAACACTGAAGCTTTCTTT. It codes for CASSGARYLNTEAFF.

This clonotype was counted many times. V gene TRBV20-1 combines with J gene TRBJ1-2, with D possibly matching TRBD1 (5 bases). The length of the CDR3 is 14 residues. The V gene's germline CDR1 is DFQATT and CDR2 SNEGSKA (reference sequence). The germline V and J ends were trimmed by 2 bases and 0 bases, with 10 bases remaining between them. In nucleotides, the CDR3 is TGCAGTGCTAGACCCGGGGGAGCTAACTATGGCTACACCTTC. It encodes CSARPGGANYGYTF.

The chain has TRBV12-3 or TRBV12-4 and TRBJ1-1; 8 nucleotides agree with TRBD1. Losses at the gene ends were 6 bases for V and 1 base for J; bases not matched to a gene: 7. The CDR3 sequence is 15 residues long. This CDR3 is CASSPGGWTNTEAFF. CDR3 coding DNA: TGTGCCAGCAGCCCAGGGGGCTGGACGAACACTGAAGCTTTCTTT.

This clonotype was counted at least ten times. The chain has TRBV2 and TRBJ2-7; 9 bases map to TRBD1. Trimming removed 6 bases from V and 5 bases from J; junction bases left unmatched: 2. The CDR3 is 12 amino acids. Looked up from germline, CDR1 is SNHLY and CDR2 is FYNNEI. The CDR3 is CASRTGGNEQYF. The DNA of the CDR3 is TGTGCCAGCAGGACAGGGGGTAACGAGCAGTACTTC. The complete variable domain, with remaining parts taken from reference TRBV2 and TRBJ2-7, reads EPEVTQTPSHQVTQMGQEVILRCVPISNHLYFYWYRQILGQKVEFLVSFYNNEISEKSEIFDDQFSVERPDGSNFTLKIRSTKLEDSAMYFCASRTGGNEQYFGPGTRLTVT.